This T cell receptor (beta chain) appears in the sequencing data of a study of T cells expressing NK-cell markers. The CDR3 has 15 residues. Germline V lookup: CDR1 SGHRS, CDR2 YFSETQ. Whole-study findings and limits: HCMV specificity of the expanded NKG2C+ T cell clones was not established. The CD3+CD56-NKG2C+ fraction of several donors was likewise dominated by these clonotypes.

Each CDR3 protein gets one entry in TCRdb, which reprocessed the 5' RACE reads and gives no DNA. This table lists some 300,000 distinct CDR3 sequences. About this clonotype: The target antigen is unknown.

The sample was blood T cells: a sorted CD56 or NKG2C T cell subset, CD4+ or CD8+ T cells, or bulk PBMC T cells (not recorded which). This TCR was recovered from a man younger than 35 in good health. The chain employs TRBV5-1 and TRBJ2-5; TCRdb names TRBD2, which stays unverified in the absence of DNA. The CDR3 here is CASSPRGLAGKTQYF.